These 23 T cell receptor beta chains share one sample of origin, sequenced in a study of early T cells in non-severe SARS-CoV-2 infection (dated by TCRdb to about 2021). Receptors were amplified or captured by 5' RACE. The sample was run on a NextSeq 500. TCRdb passed the public sequencing reads through fastp at Q25 and MiXCR, retaining productive beta sequences. Entries that share a CDR3 protein sequence are merged under the most common genes and DNA. The sample yields over 60,000 distinct CDR3 sequences; about 9.4% were counted once. The top ten hold around 8% of the sample. Sample: whole blood, taken at baseline. Receptors originate from an adult who was a healthcare worker with PCR-confirmed SARS-CoV-2 infection or an uninfected control (not recorded which).

This sequence joins TRBV9 and TRBJ2-1; no clear D. V was cut by 4 bases and J by 0 bases, with 14 bases left in between. CDR1 and CDR2 from the germline V gene are SGDLS and YYNGEE. This CDR3 comprises 16 residues. The CDR3 sequence: CASSSHSGYSYNEQFF. The CDR3, as DNA: TGTGCCAGCAGCTCCCACTCAGGCTACTCCTACAATGAGCAGTTCTTC.

This clonotype came up a few times. The chain has TRBV3-1 and TRBJ2-2; 13 bases match TRBD2. Per the germline V gene, CDR1 is LGHDT and CDR2 is YNNKEL (reference sequence). The ends lost 1 base at V and 5 bases at J; junction bases unmatched: 7. This CDR3 is 18 amino acids long. This CDR3 is CASSQAGTSGAVTGELFF. The CDR3, as DNA: TGTGCCAGCAGCCAAGCCGGGACTAGCGGGGCCGTTACCGGGGAGCTGTTTTTT.

This clonotype has only a few counts. The chain is built from TRBV6-6 and TRBJ2-7; no clear D. CDR1 MNHNY and CDR2 SVGAGI come from the germline V gene (reference sequence). V dropped 6 bases and J dropped 5 bases, with 8 bases sitting between them. The CDR3 length is 11 residues. The CDR3 coding sequence is TGTGCCAGCAGAGACACCCACGAGCAGTACTTC. The encoded protein is CASRDTHEQYF.

This clonotype was counted at least ten times. The chain joins TRBV6-2 or TRBV6-3 to TRBJ1-1; 9 bases match TRBD1. This CDR3 is built from 13 residues. CDR1 and CDR2 (germline): MNHEY, SVGEGT. The trim removed 2 bases at V and 14 bases at J, leaving 9 bases unmatched. The CDR3 loop reads CASSYGTGGSAFF. As DNA, the CDR3 is TGTGCCAGCAGTTACGGAACAGGGGGCTCGGCCTTCTTT.

This clonotype was counted ten times or more. V gene TRBV14 combines with J gene TRBJ2-4; the D gene is possibly TRBD2 (5 bases). Deletions cut 6 bases from V and 6 bases from J, with 12 bases between. Germline V lookup: CDR1 SGHDN, CDR2 FVKESK. CDR3 length: 13 residues. The CDR3 coding sequence is TGTGCCAGCAGTCTAGCTGACTTAAACATTCAGTACTTC. This gives the protein CASSLADLNIQYF.

This clonotype showed up many times. The chain couples TRBV9 to TRBJ1-1; TRBD1 matches at 7 bases. The CDR3 is made up of 12 amino acids. J lost 8 bases, V lost 4 bases, and 5 bases had no gene match. Germline assignment: CDR1 SGDLS and CDR2 YYNGEE. The CDR3 DNA sequence: TGTGCCAGCAGCTTACCGGGACAGGAAGCTTTCTTT. This gives the protein CASSLPGQEAFF.

V and J are TRBV2 and TRBJ1-5, with no clear D. Germline V gene lookup returns CDR1 SNHLY and CDR2 FYNNEI. V was clipped by 6 bases and J by 0 bases, with 6 bases between them. The CDR3 sequence is 13 residues long. CDR3 bases: TGTGCCAGCAGGGGTTATAGCAATCAGCCCCAGCATTTT. Translation: CASRGYSNQPQHF.

This clonotype was seen a few times. The V and J genes are TRBV5-5 and TRBJ2-2; tentatively, D is TRBD2 (5 bases). The CDR3 totals 14 residues. Germline assignment: CDR1 SGHKS and CDR2 YYEKEE (reference sequence). V shed 4 bases and J shed 0 bases, with 7 bases lying between them. The DNA of the CDR3 is TGTGCCAGCAGCACGGGGTCGAACACCGGGGAGCTGTTTTTT. It codes for CASSTGSNTGELFF.

V is TRBV2 and J is TRBJ2-7; D gene uncertain. This CDR3 is built from 13 residues. V was clipped by 3 bases and J by 5 bases, with 11 bases between them. Germline CDR1 reads SNHLY; CDR2 reads FYNNEI. CDR3: CASSDVRSDEQYF. CDR3 sequence (DNA): TGTGCCAGCAGTGACGTCAGGAGCGACGAGCAGTACTTC.

The genes are TRBV20-1 and TRBJ2-2; D is possibly TRBD2 (6 bases). Per germline, CDR1 DFQATT and CDR2 SNEGSKA (reference sequence). The CDR3 runs to 16 residues. V was trimmed by 3 bases and J by 0 bases, leaving 14 bases between them. CDR3 region: CSARSPGRTNTGELFF. For the CDR3, the DNA is TGCAGTGCTAGGAGCCCGGGGAGGACGAACACCGGGGAGCTGTTTTTT.

The chain carries TRBV2 and TRBJ1-4; the match to TRBD1 covers 7 bases. V lost 6 bases to trimming and J lost 2 bases; unmatched junction nucleotides: 6. Looked up from germline, CDR1 is SNHLY and CDR2 is FYNNEI. The CDR3 is made up of 15 amino acids. CDR3 region: CASRGMGQTNEKLFF. The CDR3 coding sequence is TGTGCCAGCAGGGGGATGGGACAGACTAATGAAAAACTGTTTTTT.

This clonotype was observed at least ten times. The rearrangement links TRBV7-9 to TRBJ1-2; no firm D call. The V end lost 1 base, the J end lost 4 bases, and 7 bases lay between the germline ends. Germline V lookup: CDR1 SEHNR, CDR2 FQNEAQ (reference sequence). The CDR3 runs 13 residues. The CDR3 bases are TGTGCCAGCAGCTTAGAACCCCTCTATGGCTACACCTTC. Residues: CASSLEPLYGYTF.

The CDR3 here is CASSPGWGAGNTIYF. CDR3 nucleotides: TGTGCCAGCAGTCCCGGGTGGGGGGCTGGAAACACCATATATTTT. The rearrangement links TRBV12-3 or TRBV12-4 to TRBJ1-3, with a weak D call TRBD1 (5 bases). The CDR3 is made up of 15 amino acids. Trimming shortened V by 5 bases and J by 2 bases, and 13 bases separated the two germline ends.

This clonotype was seen more than once but under ten times. The CDR3 loop reads CAWSVQAFYGYTF. The CDR3 DNA is TGTGCCTGGAGTGTACAGGCTTTCTATGGCTACACCTTC. The V gene is TRBV30, the J gene TRBJ1-2; tentative D call: TRBD1 (5 bases). Trimming removed 0 bases from V and 4 bases from J, with 9 bases in between. Germline lookup yields CDR1 GTSNPN and CDR2 SVGIG (reference sequence). CDR3 size: 13 residues.

This clonotype was observed a few times. The chain combines TRBV12-5 with TRBJ2-3; 14 bases are a match to TRBD2. Germline CDR1 and CDR2: LGHNT and FRNRAP. CDR3 length: 15 residues. The J segment lost 5 bases and the V segment lost 8 bases, leaving 6 bases of the junction unmatched. The CDR3 DNA reads TGTGCTAGTCTGACTAGCGGGGGGGCTATAGATACGCAGTATTTT. Protein sequence: CASLTSGGAIDTQYF.

The sample holds one count of this clonotype. The chain recombines TRBV29-1 with TRBJ2-1; weak D call: TRBD2 (5 bases). CDR1 is SQVTM, CDR2 ANQGSEA, per germline. The ends were cut back, 6 bases at V and 0 bases at J, with 9 bases in the middle. The CDR3 runs to 13 residues. CDR3 residues: CSVETTSYNEQFF. The DNA of the CDR3 is TGCAGCGTCGAGACTACCTCCTACAATGAGCAGTTCTTC.

There are many counts of this clonotype. The V and J genes are TRBV6-2 or TRBV6-3 and TRBJ2-3; 12 nucleotides align to TRBD2. After removal of 5 bases from V and 4 bases from J, the junction contained 4 bases not matched to a gene. The CDR3 loop spans 15 amino acids. Germline CDR1 MNHEY, CDR2 SVGEGT. CDR3 sequence reads: CASSPSGGAADTQYF. The DNA of the CDR3 is TGTGCCAGCAGTCCTAGCGGGGGGGCCGCAGATACGCAGTATTTT.

The chain carries TRBV3-1 and TRBJ2-7; D is perhaps TRBD1 or TRBD2 (5 bases each). The CDR3 length is 13 residues. Germline loops: CDR1 LGHDT, CDR2 YNNKEL (reference sequence). The ends were cut back, 0 bases at V and 8 bases at J, with 11 bases in the middle. CDR3 protein: CASSQDGGVKQYF. Here the CDR3 DNA reads TGTGCCAGCAGCCAAGATGGGGGAGTAAAGCAGTACTTC.

This clonotype was observed a handful of times. The chain links TRBV2 to TRBJ2-7; D not certain. Per germline, CDR1 SNHLY and CDR2 FYNNEI. The CDR3 covers 13 residues. With 8 bases removed from V and 3 bases from J, the gap between germline ends came to 14 bases. The CDR3 is CASLLLPNYEQYF. CDR3 DNA sequence: TGTGCCAGCCTTCTGCTACCGAACTACGAGCAGTACTTC. Complete variable domain (other parts from reference TRBV2 and TRBJ2-7): EPEVTQTPSHQVTQMGQEVILRCVPISNHLYFYWYRQILGQKVEFLVSFYNNEISEKSEIFDDQFSVERPDGSNFTLKIRSTKLEDSAMYFCASLLLPNYEQYFGPGTRLTVT.

This clonotype appeared a few times. The chain carries TRBV2 and TRBJ1-4, with TRBD1 identical over 7 bases. The CDR3 is made up of 15 amino acids. The germline CDR1 and CDR2 sequences are SNHLY and FYNNEI. V lost 6 bases and J lost 5; bases outside the gene matches: 9. The chain's CDR3 is CASSEGQLKNEKLFF. For the CDR3, the DNA is TGTGCCAGCAGCGAGGGACAGCTCAAGAATGAAAAACTGTTTTTT.

This clonotype was observed a handful of times. CDR3 sequence (DNA): TGTGCCAGCAGGCCTGGGGTGGGCCAGCCCCAGCATTTT. Amino acids: CASRPGVGQPQHF. V is TRBV2 and J is TRBJ1-5; unclear D gene. The CDR3 totals 13 residues. The V gene's germline CDR1 is SNHLY and CDR2 FYNNEI. The V end was cut by 6 bases, the J end by 7 bases, with 13 bases between.

This clonotype was recorded many times. The V gene is TRBV5-1, the J gene TRBJ1-3; D gene unclear. V lost 6 bases and J lost 0, with 10 bases in between. CDR3 length: 14 amino acids. CDR1 and CDR2 from the germline V gene are SGHRS and YFSETQ. CDR3 region: CASKSDSSGNTIYF. The CDR3, as DNA: TGCGCCAGCAAGTCGGACTCCTCTGGAAACACCATATATTTT.

This clonotype was counted ten times or more. The genes are TRBV24-1 and TRBJ2-1; 10 positions agree with TRBD2. CDR3 size: 15 residues. Per the germline V gene, CDR1 is KGHDR and CDR2 is SFDVKD. Trimming removed 3 bases from V and 7 bases from J; junction bases left unmatched: 5. The CDR3 DNA reads as TGTGCCACCAGTGATAGCGGGGGGGCAGGGAATGAGCAGTTCTTC. It specifies CATSDSGGAGNEQFF.